A single sample is the source of the 16 T cell receptor beta chains below, sequenced in a study of cytomegalovirus exposure and HLA in healthy donors. A multiplex PCR was run with 60 Vbeta primers and 13 Jbeta primers. Measured with immunoSEQ multiplex PCR; TCRdb has only the in-frame clones, and not every one. Altogether around 200,000 clones are present, approximately 82% being singletons, with the ten largest covering roughly 0.58%. Sample: PBMCs. These TCRs come from a woman in her thirties or forties in good health and CMV-seronegative.

This chain connects TRBV4-1 to TRBJ2-7, with TRBD2 identical over 7 bases. V lost 1 base and J lost 2; bases outside the gene matches: 11. The CDR3 has 17 residues. CDR1 and CDR2 (germline): MGHRA, YSYEKL. CDR3 amino acids: CASSQAPLAGVTYEQYF. The CDR3 DNA reads as TGCGCCAGCAGCCAAGCCCCCCTGGCGGGGGTGACCTACGAGCAGTACTTC.

The rearrangement joins TRBV30 to TRBJ1-1; no firm D call. Germline-derived CDR1 and CDR2 are GTSNPN and SVGIG (reference sequence). This CDR3 has 12 residues. V was shortened by 4 bases and J by 6 bases, with 12 bases between the two germline ends. This CDR3 reads CAWTRSLSEAFF. CDR3 sequence (DNA): TGTGCCTGGACCAGATCCCTTTCTGAAGCTTTCTTT.

The rearrangement joins TRBV7-8 to TRBJ1-2, with D maybe TRBD1 (6 bases). Germline assignment: CDR1 SGHVS and CDR2 FQNEAQ. The germline V and J ends were trimmed by 5 bases and 6 bases, with 19 bases remaining between them. The CDR3 is made up of 15 amino acids. CDR3 residues: CASSPSGREGDGYTF. CDR3 coding DNA: TGTGCCAGCAGCCCCTCCGGCAGGGAGGGGGATGGCTACACCTTC.

The gene calls are TRBV6-5 and TRBJ2-2; D is perhaps TRBD2 (6 bases). The V end lost 3 bases, the J end lost 4 bases, and 12 bases lay between the germline ends. The CDR3 totals 15 residues. CDR1 is MNHEY, CDR2 SVGAGI, per germline. DNA for the CDR3: TGTGCCAGCAGTTATGTCCCGGGAGCCACCGGGGAGCTGTTTTTT. This gives the protein CASSYVPGATGELFF.

V is TRBV5-1 and J is TRBJ2-7, with 8 positions matching TRBD1. V shed 1 base, J shed 6 bases, and the junction held 3 bases outside the gene matches. The germline CDR1 and CDR2 sequences are SGHRS and YFSETQ. This CDR3 contains 13 residues. CDR3 nucleotides: TGCGCCAGCAGCTTGTATACAGGGGGCGAGCAGTACTTC. Translation: CASSLYTGGEQYF.

V gene TRBV6-5 combines with J gene TRBJ1-4; D might be TRBD1 (6 bases). Trimming removed 4 bases at V and 4 bases at J, with 13 bases between. The CDR3 is 15 amino acids. Per the germline V gene, CDR1 is MNHEY and CDR2 is SVGAGI. The CDR3 loop is CASSSYRARNEKLFF. The CDR3 nucleotides read TGTGCCAGCAGTTCGTACAGGGCACGTAATGAAAAACTGTTTTTT.

The chain employs TRBV13 and TRBJ1-2; 11 nucleotides align to TRBD1. After removal of 5 bases from V and 7 bases from J, the junction contained 15 bases not matched to a gene. Germline assignment: CDR1 PRHDT and CDR2 FYEKMQ (reference sequence). The CDR3 contains 17 residues. CDR3 coding DNA: TGTGCCAGCAGCCTCATGGGGGGCGGACAGGGGGCTGGTGGCTACACCTTC. This translates into CASSLMGGGQGAGGYTF.

The chain is built from TRBV28 and TRBJ2-7, with D perhaps TRBD1 (5 bases). Per the germline V gene, CDR1 is MDHEN and CDR2 is SYDVKM. The CDR3 has 12 residues. Trimming pared 6 bases from V and 6 bases from J, leaving 12 bases between. The CDR3 DNA is TGTGCCAGCAGCCTGCAGGGTTTCGAGCAGTACTTC. It yields the protein CASSLQGFEQYF.

This clone appeared once. The chain links TRBV28 to TRBJ1-1; 8 bases match TRBD1. Trimming removed 3 bases from V and 4 bases from J; junction bases left unmatched: 4. The CDR3 is made up of 14 amino acids. Germline values: CDR1 MDHEN, CDR2 SYDVKM. Written as DNA, the CDR3 is TGTGCCAGCAGTTTGCAGGGGGCGCGCACTGAAGCTTTCTTT. Its translation: CASSLQGARTEAFF.

The chain combines TRBV5-6 with TRBJ1-5; the D is unclear. Trimming pared 4 bases from V and 4 bases from J, leaving 18 bases between. This CDR3 has 16 amino acids. Germline-derived CDR1 and CDR2 are SGHDT and YYEEEE. The CDR3 DNA sequence: TGTGCCAGCAGCCTGGATGCCATCCGACTTAATCAGCCCCAGCATTTT. Amino acid sequence: CASSLDAIRLNQPQHF.

The gene calls are TRBV5-1 and TRBJ2-1; D possibly corresponds to TRBD2 (6 bases). The CDR3 is 15 residues long. With 1 base removed from V and 3 bases from J, the gap between germline ends came to 11 bases. Germline V gene sequence: CDR1 SGHRS, CDR2 YFSETQ. CDR3 sequence: CASSLNGGLYNEQFF. CDR3 DNA sequence: TGCGCCAGCAGCTTGAACGGGGGACTCTACAATGAGCAGTTCTTC.

The chain uses TRBV7-3 and TRBJ1-2, with TRBD1 as a possible D gene (6 bases). Trimming removed 3 bases from V and 5 bases from J, with 10 bases in between. Germline lookup yields CDR1 SGHTA and CDR2 FQGTGA. The CDR3 spans 13 residues. CDR3 bases: TGTGCCAGCAGCTTGGGCAGGGGATATGGCTACACCTTC. Amino acid sequence: CASSLGRGYGYTF.

The sample holds a few counts of this clone. V gene TRBV7-9 combines with J gene TRBJ2-2; TRBD2 aligns across 10 bases. CDR1 SEHNR and CDR2 FQNEAQ come from the germline V gene (reference sequence). J gave up 5 bases and V 6 bases, and 9 bases lay outside the gene matches. This CDR3 contains 16 residues. The CDR3: CASRLSGGANTGELFF. The DNA of the CDR3 is TGTGCCAGCAGGCTCAGCGGGGGGGCCAATACCGGGGAGCTGTTTTTT. The whole variable domain, filled in from reference TRBV7-9 and TRBJ2-2, reads DTGVSQNPRHKITKRGQNVTFRCDPISEHNRLYWYRQTLGQGPEFLTYFQNEAQLEKSRLLSDRFSAERPKGSFSTLEIQRTEQGDSAMYLCASRLSGGANTGELFFGEGSRLTVL.

The chain combines TRBV5-6 with TRBJ1-1; tentative D call: TRBD1 (5 bases). Trimming left V 2 bases short and J 5 bases short, with 16 bases between. Germline CDR1 reads SGHDT; CDR2 reads YYEEEE. The CDR3 totals 15 residues. CDR3 in amino acids: CASSFGGFPRTEAFF. The CDR3 DNA sequence: TGTGCCAGCAGCTTTGGGGGGTTCCCCCGGACTGAAGCTTTCTTT. Full variable domain (missing parts from reference TRBV5-6 and TRBJ1-1): DAGVTQSPTHLIKTRGQQVTLRCSPKSGHDTVSWYQQALGQGPQFIFQYYEEEERQRGNFPDRFSGHQFPNYSSELNVNALLLGDSALYLCASSFGGFPRTEAFFGQGTRLTVV.

V is TRBV18 and J is TRBJ1-1, with D possibly matching TRBD1 (5 bases). CDR3 size: 15 residues. Per the germline V gene, CDR1 is KGHSH and CDR2 is LQKENI. V lost 2 bases, J lost 0 bases, and 10 bases lay in between. The CDR3: CASSPLGLMNTEAFF. In DNA form, the CDR3 reads TGTGCCAGCTCACCATTGGGGCTAATGAACACTGAAGCTTTCTTT.

The J gene is TRBJ2-3, the V gene TRBV9; D might be TRBD2 (6 bases). The germline gives CDR1 SGDLS, CDR2 YYNGEE. This CDR3 is built from 17 residues. The germline V and J ends were trimmed by 4 bases and 0 bases, with 18 bases remaining between them. CDR3 DNA sequence: TGTGCCAGCAGCCCCCGGGGGATTCGAGGTAGCACAGATACGCAGTATTTT. Its translation: CASSPRGIRGSTDTQYF.